The rows below give T cell receptor beta chains drawn from one sample of a study of shared clonotypes between healthy human individuals. TCRdb's copy holds only in-frame clones and misses some; the assay was immunoSEQ multiplex PCR. Among more than 150,000 clones listed, approximately 92% were seen once. The sample comprised naive CD4+ T cells sorted from blood. The source is a woman aged 25-40 years in good health. Both conserved end residues are part of each CDR3. The D gene is left open where the match is weak.

CDR3 protein	D gene	V gene
CASSEFATNEKLFF	.	TRBV9
CASSPGWGGREQYF	TRBD2	TRBV7-2
CASSLTGRGLREQYF	TRBD1	TRBV7-2
CASSLAGDRSSYEQYF	TRBD1	TRBV5-1
CASSLVGTEKVNTEAFF	TRBD1	TRBV5-8
CASSLPTGGRDSHGYTF	.	TRBV4-1
CASSRTGGVGRNYGYTF	TRBD1	TRBV28
CASSLGISEAFF	.	TRBV28
CASSRDRSPNEKLFF	TRBD1	TRBV7-9
CASRTSGRSENNEQFF	TRBD2	TRBV19
CASSLVGAQTQETQYF	.	TRBV27
CAISEREGLFYEQYF	.	TRBV10-3
CASSQGAAGQPQHF	.	TRBV19
CASAGAGALSGANVLTF	TRBD2	TRBV2
CSGVRNEKLFF	.	TRBV29-1
CASRAGTGQETQYF	TRBD1	TRBV7-9
CASSDWARDSNQPQHF	.	TRBV2
CASSGRLGSGTGELFF	.	TRBV27
CASSLEGRDNEQFF	.	TRBV7-6
CASSPGTGPDSPLHF	TRBD1	TRBV18
CSQPEGREQFF	.	TRBV20-1
CASRDSTDTQYF	.	TRBV9
CASSYSISSNYGYTF	.	TRBV6-5
CASSPPGAGNTEAFF	.	TRBV18
CASSFSSGIYEQYF	.	TRBV27
CASSPGEGDSHSGANVLTF	TRBD1	TRBV5-6
CASSFSGFGNTIYF	.	TRBV5-1
CASSVDSPYGYTF	.	TRBV28
CASSGPGFEAFF	.	TRBV5-1
CASSYSVQASGNTIYF	.	TRBV6-5
CASSNRGGDEKLFF	TRBD1	TRBV19
CASSKRESSYNEQFF	TRBD2	TRBV5-1
CASSERGVTYEQYF	.	TRBV6-1
CASSLRPASYEQYF	.	TRBV27
CSVGVVQISYNEQFF	.	TRBV29-1
CASRALAGVREQYF	TRBD2	TRBV28
CASSISGIPGKLFF	.	TRBV19
CASSIGRTFYEQYF	.	TRBV19
CASSLFRDGEKLFF	.	TRBV28
CAWTQTGVNEKLFF	TRBD1	TRBV30
CASTLDGLAGAADTQYF	TRBD2	TRBV28
CASSSQLLAGHTGELFF	TRBD2	TRBV27
CASCRDKGYSPLHF	.	TRBV2
CASSLDGRSNTIYF	.	TRBV5-1
CASSFPQGARSGANVLTF	TRBD1	TRBV28
CASSVYNEQFF	.	TRBV2
CASTPGTRSSYEQYF	.	TRBV28
CASSPWDSTYEQYF	.	TRBV28
CASSSRPGPVTDTQYF	.	TRBV6-5
CAWSLPRTGMPVNTEAFF	TRBD1	TRBV30
CASSGEGKTEAFF	.	TRBV19
CASSSLGQGNYEQYF	TRBD1	TRBV6-6